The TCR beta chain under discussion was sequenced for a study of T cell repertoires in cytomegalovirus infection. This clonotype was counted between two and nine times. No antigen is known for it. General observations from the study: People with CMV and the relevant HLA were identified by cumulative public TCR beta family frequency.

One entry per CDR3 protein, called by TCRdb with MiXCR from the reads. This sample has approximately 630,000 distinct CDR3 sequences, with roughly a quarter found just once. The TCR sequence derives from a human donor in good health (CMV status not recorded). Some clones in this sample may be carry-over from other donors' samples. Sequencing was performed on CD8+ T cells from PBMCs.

CDR3: CASNLMTGTDSGYTF. CDR3 in DNA: TGTGCCAGCAATCTCATGACAGGGACGGATAGTGGCTACACCTTC. The rearrangement links TRBV10-3 to TRBJ1-2; 7 nucleotides align to TRBD1. The CDR3 consists of 15 residues. Germline values: CDR1 ENHRY, CDR2 SYGVKD. With V trimmed by 10 bases and J by 7 bases, 18 bases remained unmatched.